This T cell receptor beta chain came from a study of blood T cell repertoires in COVID-19. Repertoires were generated with immunoSEQ multiplex PCR, while TCRdb's copy carries only in-frame clones and drops some. In the table there are some 68,000 clones, about nine tenths of which are singletons. CDR3 size: 15 residues. The germline V gene encodes CDR1 SEHNR and CDR2 FQNEAQ (reference sequence). V was pared by 5 bases and J by 7 bases, with 10 bases of the junction left unmatched. Sequencing was carried out using peripheral blood. The rearrangement joins TRBV7-9 to TRBJ2-2, with TRBD2 matching 7 bases. The sequence came from a man aged 50-60 years with COVID-19, enrolled during active disease. The CDR3 region has the DNA TGTGCCAGCAGCCAACGGCGGGAGTGGAGCGGGGAGCTGTTTTTT. It yields the protein CASSQRREWSGELFF.